This paragraph reports one T cell receptor beta chain. Antigen: not known. This CDR3 region has 14 residues. Trimming removed 6 bases from V and 0 bases from J, with 11 bases in between. The germline V gene has CDR1 SNHLY and CDR2 FYNNEI. The record originates from a study of human T cells and chemical hapten exposure. Study as a whole: Patients, a majority of them female, were diagnosed with alopecia areata, totalis or universalis.

Specified time point: patch test 1, 2 weeks after DPC sensitization. Treatment of the sample: therapeutic diphenylcyclopropenone sensitization with weekly scalp DPC. As handled by the study authors: Sampled TCR counts reached a median of 95,638 per sample, with values ranging from roughly 23,224 to 700,000. One entry per CDR3 protein, called by TCRdb with MiXCR from the RACE reads. The authors' filters were not applied to this entry. The table lists 100,000 or so distinct CDR3 sequences, roughly 10% of them singletons. The study's findings and limits: Significantly more large CDR3 similarity clusters arose among expanded TCRs than among controls. Patch test score rose with PT1 expanded TCR count, significant at thresholds 8, 16 and 32, not 4.

The sample was whole blood, taken in connection with sensitization to the hapten diphenylcyclopropenone (DPC). The sequence derives from a man aged 35 to 55 with alopecia areata. Some clones in this sample may be carry-over from other donors' samples. This sequence joins TRBV2 and TRBJ2-5, with a tentative D call TRBD1 (6 bases). The CDR3 coding sequence is TGTGCCAGCAGCGGGGACACTTACCAAGAGACCCAGTACTTC. Protein product: CASSGDTYQETQYF.